Below are 19 T cell receptor beta chains sequenced from a single sample in a study of blood T cell repertoires in COVID-19 (dated by TCRdb to the early 2020s). Libraries were built with the immunoSEQ multiplex PCR assay. TCRdb carries this immuneACCESS record with in-frame sequences only. Its versions omit some clonotypes, under half of them owing to an unresolved V gene in the studies checked, with the rest unexplained. In all, the sample holds 120,000 to 150,000 clones, and 80% to 90% of those were seen once. The ten largest clones add up to about 2.6% of the sample. The sequenced sample was peripheral blood. Receptors were obtained from a human donor with acute or convalescent COVID-19. The donor label of this sample is uncertain.

The chain links TRBV4-3 to TRBJ2-2, with 8 bases matching TRBD2. Per germline, CDR1 LGHNA and CDR2 YSLEER. The junction had 17 bases not matched to a gene; V was cut back by 2 bases and J by 6 bases. This CDR3 spans 19 amino acids. CDR3 region: CASSQNNLAGGMVAGELFF. CDR3 DNA sequence: TGCGCCAGCAGCCAAAACAACCTAGCGGGCGGGATGGTGGCCGGGGAGCTGTTTTTT.

CDR3 region: CASSLLARTNTEAFF. DNA of the CDR3: TGCGCCAGCAGCTTGCTTGCGAGAACGAACACTGAAGCTTTCTTT. The chain joins TRBV5-1 to TRBJ1-1; D uncertain. With 1 base removed from V and 1 base from J, the gap between germline ends came to 11 bases. This CDR3 is built from 15 residues. Germline-derived CDR1 and CDR2 are SGHRS and YFSETQ. The complete variable domain, with remaining parts taken from reference TRBV5-1 and TRBJ1-1, reads KAGVTQTPRYLIKTRGQQVTLSCSPISGHRSVSWYQQTPGQGLQFLFEYFSETQRNKGNFPGRFSGRQFSNSRSEMNVSTLELGDSALYLCASSLLARTNTEAFFGQGTRLTVV.

The rearrangement joins TRBV5-5 to TRBJ2-1; D might be TRBD2 (7 bases). The CDR3 loop spans 16 amino acids. V was clipped by 2 bases and J by 2 bases, with 14 bases between them. The germline V gene has CDR1 SGHKS and CDR2 YYEKEE (reference sequence). The CDR3 spells CASSFSSGTTYNEQFF. Written as DNA, the CDR3 is TGTGCCAGCAGCTTCTCAAGCGGGACAACCTACAATGAGCAGTTCTTC.

The gene calls are TRBV2 and TRBJ2-1, with a possible D match to TRBD1 (5 bases). V lost 7 bases and J lost 2, with 12 bases in between. Germline assignment: CDR1 SNHLY and CDR2 FYNNEI. The CDR3 is 14 residues long. CDR3 region: CASKGVGTYNEQFF. For the CDR3, the DNA is TGTGCCAGCAAAGGGGTTGGTACCTACAATGAGCAGTTCTTC.

The chain carries TRBV24-1 and TRBJ1-1; perhaps TRBD1 as D (6 bases). This CDR3 has 13 residues. V lost 4 bases, J lost 1 base, and 6 bases lay in between. The germline V gene encodes CDR1 KGHDR and CDR2 SFDVKD. Here the CDR3 DNA reads TGTGCCACCAGTGAGACAGGGAACACTGAAGCTTTCTTT. It yields the protein CATSETGNTEAFF.

The chain carries TRBV18 and TRBJ2-5, with 10 bases that match TRBD1. With 3 bases clipped from V and 1 base from J, the junction kept 14 bases outside the gene matches. Germline V gene lookup returns CDR1 KGHSH and CDR2 LQKENI. This CDR3 is built from 19 residues. This CDR3 reads CASSPSKSGQGSPQETQYF. CDR3 sequence (DNA): TGTGCCAGCTCACCCTCAAAGTCGGGACAGGGGAGTCCCCAAGAGACCCAGTACTTC.

The chain combines TRBV3-1 (or the pseudogene TRBV3-2) with TRBJ1-6; 8 bases fit TRBD1. The CDR3 extends over 14 amino acids. The trim removed 3 bases at V and 7 bases at J, leaving 2 bases unmatched. Germline-derived CDR1 and CDR2 are LGHDT and YNNKEL (reference sequence). CDR3: CASSQGQENSPLHF. The CDR3 nucleotides are TGTGCCAGCAGCCAGGGACAGGAAAATTCACCCCTCCACTTT.

The chain carries TRBV18 and TRBJ1-1; TRBD1 matches 10 bases. CDR1 and CDR2 (germline): KGHSH, LQKENI. The junction had 3 bases not matched to a gene; V was cut back by 5 bases and J by 3 bases. The length of the CDR3 is 14 residues. The CDR3 spells CASSSGQGDTEAFF. Written as DNA, the CDR3 is TGTGCCAGCTCATCAGGACAGGGGGACACTGAAGCTTTCTTT.

The chain recombines TRBV3-1 (or the pseudogene TRBV3-2) with TRBJ1-5; tentatively, D is TRBD1 (5 bases). V was cut by 8 bases and J by 7 bases, with 12 bases left in between. Per the germline V gene, CDR1 is LGHDT and CDR2 is YNNKEL (reference sequence). The CDR3 is 12 amino acids. CDR3 region: CASGGRKQPQHF. The CDR3, as DNA: TGTGCCAGCGGGGGGAGGAAACAGCCCCAGCATTTT.

The chain recombines TRBV7-9 with TRBJ1-2, with D perhaps matching TRBD1 (5 bases). CDR1 is SEHNR and CDR2 is FQNEAQ in the germline V gene (reference sequence). Trimming removed 0 bases at V and 1 base at J, with 12 bases between. The CDR3 has 16 amino acids. CDR3 nucleotide sequence: TGTGCCAGCAGCTTAGCCGCAGGGAATAATAACTATGGCTACACCTTC. It translates to CASSLAAGNNNYGYTF.

Note on this clone: Other DNA sequences of this sample code for an identical CDR3. The genes are TRBV2 and TRBJ1-1, with a possible D match to TRBD1 (5 bases). The CDR3 spans 13 residues. The germline CDR1 and CDR2 sequences are SNHLY and FYNNEI. V was clipped by 6 bases and J by 0 bases, with 8 bases between them. The CDR3 coding sequence is TGTGCCAGCAGAAGACAGCTGAACACTGAAGCTTTCTTT. Amino acids: CASRRQLNTEAFF.

The V call is TRBV19, the J call TRBJ1-1, with D uncertain. The CDR3 runs 14 residues. Trimming left V 5 bases short and J 8 bases short, with 18 bases between. Germline-derived CDR1 and CDR2 are LNHDA and SQIVND (reference sequence). The CDR3 here is CASSFEGNPREAFF. The CDR3 DNA is TGTGCCAGTAGTTTTGAGGGCAACCCCAGAGAAGCTTTCTTT.

V and J are TRBV7-2 and TRBJ2-5; D not certain. Trimming stripped 7 bases from V and 0 bases from J, with 12 bases between. Germline loops: CDR1 SGHTA, CDR2 FQGNSA. The CDR3 runs to 14 residues. The CDR3 is CASTYSPYQETQYF. CDR3 DNA: TGTGCCAGCACCTATTCTCCTTACCAAGAGACCCAGTACTTC.

The chain uses TRBV28 and TRBJ1-1; no clear D. This CDR3 has 10 residues. Trimming removed 11 bases at V and 5 bases at J, with 9 bases between. Germline V gives CDR1 MDHEN, CDR2 SYDVKM. CDR3 bases: TGTGCCCCCCTGCGAACTGAAGCTTTCTTT. Its translation: CAPLRTEAFF.

The V call is TRBV20-1, the J call TRBJ2-1, with 9 bases fitting TRBD2. After removal of 3 bases from V and 6 bases from J, the junction contained 9 bases not matched to a gene. The CDR3 is made up of 15 amino acids. CDR1 and CDR2 (germline): DFQATT, SNEGSKA (reference sequence). CDR3 protein: CSASPPSGKGNEQFF. As DNA, the CDR3 is TGCAGTGCTAGTCCCCCTAGCGGGAAGGGCAATGAGCAGTTCTTC.

This clone has a single count. V is TRBV29-1 and J is TRBJ2-4; 7 nucleotides agree with TRBD2. The germline V gene encodes CDR1 SQVTM and CDR2 ANQGSEA. CDR3 length: 16 amino acids. Unmatched junction bases numbered 12, after V lost 5 bases and J lost 2 bases. CDR3 sequence: CSVSPAGDWSKNIQYF. For the CDR3, the DNA is TGCAGCGTTTCCCCTGCGGGAGATTGGTCCAAAAACATTCAGTACTTC.

This clone was recorded once. CDR3 coding DNA: TGCAGCACCCCTCTGGGGCCGAACGATCTCAATGAGCAGTTCTTC. It translates to CSTPLGPNDLNEQFF. This chain joins TRBV29-1 and TRBJ2-1, with a tentative D call TRBD1 (5 bases). Trimming removed 8 bases at V and 6 bases at J, with 23 bases between. Germline CDR1 reads SQVTM; CDR2 reads ANQGSEA. This CDR3 comprises 15 residues.

This clone was seen a handful of times. This sequence joins TRBV6-5 and TRBJ2-7; D is undetermined. Per germline, CDR1 MNHEY and CDR2 SVGAGI. Trimming stripped 0 bases from V and 1 base from J, with 7 bases between. This CDR3 is 14 amino acids long. This CDR3 is CASSYSKTSYEQYF. The CDR3 DNA sequence: TGTGCCAGCAGTTACTCGAAGACTTCCTACGAGCAGTACTTC.

V gene TRBV19 combines with J gene TRBJ1-6, with a possible D match to TRBD1 (5 bases). The CDR3 consists of 14 residues. Trimming took 6 bases from V and 9 from J, leaving 15 bases between them. Germline V CDR1 and CDR2: LNHDA, SQIVND (reference sequence). CDR3 loop: CASRTPGFGSPLHF. CDR3 coding DNA: TGTGCCAGTAGAACCCCAGGGTTTGGTTCACCCCTCCACTTT.